Listed below are T cell receptor beta chains from one sample, sequenced in a study of T cell changes during pregnancy in multiple sclerosis. Using immunoSEQ multiplex PCR, the repertoire was profiled, and TCRdb retains in-frame clones only, with some absent. The sample includes approximately 80,000 clones, over 85% of them seen just once. The material sequenced was peripheral blood, taken in the second trimester of pregnancy. The receptors here all came from a female donor in good health, enrolled as a control in a pregnancy study. Both conserved end residues are part of each CDR3. The D gene is left open where the match is weak. Clone sizes are given selectively: once, few, many, or a class where the clone is expanded.

v_gene	len	j_gene	d_gene	abundance	CDR3nt	CDR3aa
TRBV4-2	15	TRBJ2-7	NA	once	TGTGCCAGCAGCCAAGCTGACCGACTAGTTTACGAGCAGTACTTC	CASSQADRLVYEQYF
TRBV6-4	14	TRBJ2-2	NA	NA	TGTGCCAGCAGTGTACAACCGAACACCGGGGAGCTGTTTTTT	CASSVQPNTGELFF
TRBV30	14	TRBJ1-6	TRBD1	NA	TGTGCCTGGAGTGTCGAACAGGGGTATTCACCCCTCCACTTT	CAWSVEQGYSPLHF
TRBV19	13	TRBJ2-3	TRBD1	NA	TGTGCCAGTAAAAACAGGGGTGCAGATACGCAGTATTTT	CASKNRGADTQYF
TRBV10-3	16	TRBJ1-2	TRBD1	NA	TGTGCCATCAGTGAGCATGGGGGACAGGAGGACTATGGCTACACCTTC	CAISEHGGQEDYGYTF
TRBV12-5	16	TRBJ1-2	TRBD1	NA	TGTGCTAGTGGCCCGGGACAGGGGACACTTAACTATGGCTACACCTTC	CASGPGQGTLNYGYTF
TRBV11-3	13	TRBJ2-7	NA	NA	TGTGCCAGCAGCTCCCGCGACTACTACGAGCAGTACTTC	CASSSRDYYEQYF
TRBV23-1	12	TRBJ1-4	NA	NA	TGCGCCAGCAACCGACCGAGGGAAAAACTGTTTTTT	CASNRPREKLFF
TRBV14	13	TRBJ1-6	TRBD1	NA	TGTGCCATGGGGACAGGCCCGGGTTCACCCCTCCACTTT	CAMGTGPGSPLHF
TRBV5-1	17	TRBJ1-4	TRBD1	NA	TGCGCCAGCACCAATTCGGGACAGGGAGTCTCTAATGAAAAACTGTTTTTT	CASTNSGQGVSNEKLFF
TRBV9	14	TRBJ2-7	TRBD1	once	TGTGCCAGCAGCGCGGGGGGACAGGGATTCGAGCAGTACTTC	CASSAGGQGFEQYF
TRBV15	21	TRBJ2-3	NA	once	TGTGCCACCAGCAGAGATTTGTTTCTTGGGGGCCCTGGTAGAGGCACAGATACGCAGTATTTT	CATSRDLFLGGPGRGTDTQYF
TRBV25-1	14	TRBJ1-5	TRBD1	NA	TGTGCCAGCAGGGAAACAGGGGCCTTTGGGCCCCAGCATTTT	CASRETGAFGPQHF
TRBV4-1	14	TRBJ2-5	TRBD1	NA	TGCGCCAGCAGCCCATGGACAGGGGCCGAGACCCAGTACTTC	CASSPWTGAETQYF
TRBV18	17	TRBJ1-2	NA	NA	TGTGCCAGCTCACCTTTAACCATTAGGGGTCCCCAGAATGGCTACACCTTC	CASSPLTIRGPQNGYTF
TRBV29-1	13	TRBJ2-1	TRBD2	NA	TGCAGCGTTGAGAGCGGGGGCCCCAATGAGCAGTTCTTC	CSVESGGPNEQFF
TRBV5-6	14	TRBJ1-5	TRBD1	NA	TGTGCCAGCAGCTTTGGACAGGGCAATCAGCCCCAGCATTTT	CASSFGQGNQPQHF
TRBV10-3	15	TRBJ1-4	NA	NA	TGTGCCATCAGTGAACAGGAGGGCCTTAATGAAAAACTGTTTTTT	CAISEQEGLNEKLFF
TRBV7-9	14	TRBJ2-7	NA	NA	TGTGCCAGCAGCGGCGGGACGGCCGCGAGTGAGCAGTACTTC	CASSGGTAASEQYF
TRBV6-5	16	TRBJ1-6	TRBD1	once	TGTGCCAGCAGTTTGGGGAGGACAGGGATCAATTCACCCCTCCACTTT	CASSLGRTGINSPLHF
TRBV29-1	15	TRBJ2-7	NA	NA	TGCAGCGTTCAATACCCGGGGGTCGGGCTCTACGAGCAGTACTTC	CSVQYPGVGLYEQYF
TRBV18	10	TRBJ2-5	NA	once	TGTGCCAGCTCTAAAGAGACCCAGTACTTC	CASSKETQYF
TRBV6-6	13	TRBJ2-7	TRBD1	NA	TGTGCCACTGGACAGGCAAGCTCCTACGAGCAGTACTTC	CATGQASSYEQYF
TRBV5-6	15	TRBJ1-6	TRBD1	once	TGTGCCAGCAGCCCGGGACAGGGTAGGGATTCACCCCTCCACTTT	CASSPGQGRDSPLHF
TRBV5-1	14	TRBJ2-5	NA	NA	TGCGCCAGCAGCTTGGCCGGGTCGACCGAGACCCAGTACTTC	CASSLAGSTETQYF
TRBV4-3	15	TRBJ2-6	NA	NA	TGCGCCAGCAGCCAAGACAGCTCTGGGGCCAACGTCCTGACTTTC	CASSQDSSGANVLTF
TRBV4-3	14	TRBJ1-1	NA	NA	TGCGCCAGCAGCCAAGATAACAGGAACACTGAAGCTTTCTTT	CASSQDNRNTEAFF
TRBV13	14	TRBJ1-2	NA	NA	TGTGCCAGCAGCTTACCCGACAGAACCTATGGCTACACCTTC	CASSLPDRTYGYTF
TRBV10-3	12	TRBJ2-5	NA	NA	TGTGCCGCCAGAGGGGGCCAAGAGACCCAGTACTTC	CAARGGQETQYF
TRBV4-1	16	TRBJ2-2	NA	NA	TGCGCCAGCAGCCAAGATCTAGCGACGAACACCGGGGAGCTGTTTTTT	CASSQDLATNTGELFF
TRBV19	16	TRBJ1-3	NA	NA	TGTGCCAGTAGTAAAACGACACGCAGCTCTGGAAACACCATATATTTT	CASSKTTRSSGNTIYF
TRBV5-5	16	TRBJ1-5	TRBD1	NA	TGTGCCAGCAGCCCGGGACAGCGCTTAATAGGGCAGCCCCAGCATTTT	CASSPGQRLIGQPQHF
TRBV9	14	TRBJ1-3	NA	NA	TGTGCCAGCAGCGTACGGGAATCTGGAAACACCATATATTTT	CASSVRESGNTIYF
TRBV7-8	15	TRBJ1-2	NA	NA	TGTGCCAGCACCTCTCCATCGGCGGGCCCGGGTGGCTACACCTTC	CASTSPSAGPGGYTF
TRBV4-3	15	TRBJ1-4	TRBD1	NA	TGCGCCAGCAGCCAAGCCGACAGGGACGATGAAAAACTGTTTTTT	CASSQADRDDEKLFF
TRBV2	13	TRBJ2-5	NA	once	TGTGCCAGCAGTGTGAGGGCAGGAGAGACCCAGTACTTC	CASSVRAGETQYF
TRBV6-6	14	TRBJ2-7	NA	once	TGTGCCAGCAGTGGCGGGACAGCAAGCTACGAGCAGTACTTC	CASSGGTASYEQYF
TRBV6-1	16	TRBJ1-4	TRBD1	once	TGTGCCAGCAGTGCGCCCGACAGGGCAGGGAATGAAAAACTGTTTTTT	CASSAPDRAGNEKLFF
TRBV5-6	14	TRBJ2-2	TRBD2	NA	TGTGCCAGCAGGCGGGGGGGTAACACCGGGGAGCTGTTTTTT	CASRRGGNTGELFF
TRBV5-5	15	TRBJ2-6	NA	NA	TGTGCCAGCAGCTCTACAGGGCCTGGGGCCAACGTCCTGACTTTC	CASSSTGPGANVLTF
TRBV27	14	TRBJ1-5	TRBD1	NA	TGTGCCAGCAGCACCCGAGACAGGGGGCAGCCCCAGCATTTT	CASSTRDRGQPQHF
TRBV7-2	11	TRBJ2-7	NA	once	TGTGCCAGCAGCTTTACTGACGAGCAGTACTTC	CASSFTDEQYF
TRBV6-5	14	TRBJ1-4	TRBD1	NA	TGTGCCAGCAGTTACCAAGGACAGGGGGAAAAACTGTTTTTT	CASSYQGQGEKLFF
TRBV28	14	TRBJ1-2	TRBD1	NA	TGTGCCAGCAGTTTCTGGGACAGGGATTTTGGCTACACCTTC	CASSFWDRDFGYTF
TRBV12-5	15	TRBJ1-6	NA	NA	TGTGCTAGTGGTTTGACAGCCTCCTATAATTCACCCCTCCACTTT	CASGLTASYNSPLHF
TRBV6-5	15	TRBJ1-2	NA	few	TGTGCCAGCAGTTACCGCGGGGCGATGAACTATGGCTACACCTTC	CASSYRGAMNYGYTF
TRBV9	15	TRBJ1-2	NA	NA	TGTGCCAGCAGCGCGGTCAGGGTTTCCCCCTATGGCTACACCTTC	CASSAVRVSPYGYTF
TRBV27	14	TRBJ2-7	TRBD1	once	TGTGCCAGCAGTTTCCGACGACAGGGACACGAGCAGTACTTC	CASSFRRQGHEQYF
TRBV7-3	16	TRBJ2-3	TRBD1	NA	TGTGCCAGCAGCTCACCGGGACAGGGGGCCGTAGATACGCAGTATTTT	CASSSPGQGAVDTQYF